Below, 3 T cell receptor beta chains from the same sample are listed, as sequenced in a study of human T cells and chemical hapten exposure. Indicated time point: patch test 3, about 24 weeks after DPC sensitization. The treatment here: therapeutic diphenylcyclopropenone sensitization with weekly scalp DPC. TCRdb analysed the RACE reads with MiXCR anew, one entry per CDR3 protein. This sample has roughly 100,000 distinct CDR3 sequences, with less than 45% found just once. This material consisted of whole blood, taken in connection with sensitization to the hapten diphenylcyclopropenone (DPC). The receptor set was obtained from a man aged 40-49 years with alopecia areata. Some clones in this sample may be carry-over from other donors' samples.

V usage is TRBV4-3 and J usage is TRBJ2-7, with 9 bases aligning to TRBD1. CDR1 is LGHNA and CDR2 is YSLEER in the germline V gene. The CDR3 is made up of 17 amino acids. The V and J ends lost 2 bases and 4 bases, in that order; junction bases with no gene match: 12. The CDR3 coding sequence is TGCGCCAGCAGCCAACATAGGGCCGGGACAGGGTTGTACGAGCAGTACTTC. This translates into CASSQHRAGTGLYEQYF.

The gene calls are TRBV27 and TRBJ2-7; D gene uncertain. CDR1 is MNHEY, CDR2 SMNVEV, per germline (reference sequence). Trimming pared 5 bases from V and 0 bases from J, leaving 14 bases between. This CDR3 is built from 15 residues. This CDR3 is CASSTRSAVSYEQYF. The CDR3 DNA reads as TGTGCCAGCAGTACCCGGTCTGCCGTCTCCTACGAGCAGTACTTC.

This chain connects TRBV24-1 to TRBJ2-5, with 10 bases that match TRBD2. Germline assignment: CDR1 KGHDR and CDR2 SFDVKD. J gave up 2 bases and V 3 bases, and 2 bases lay outside the gene matches. The CDR3 spans 15 residues. The CDR3 coding sequence is TGTGCCACCAGTGATAGGACTAGCGGACAAGAGACCCAGTACTTC. Its protein is CATSDRTSGQETQYF.